A single sample is the source of the 22 T cell receptor beta chains below, sequenced in a study of shared clonotypes between healthy human individuals. This table comes from immunoSEQ multiplex PCR, and its TCRdb copy is limited to in-frame clones, with some not included. The sample contains hundreds of thousands of clones, about 74% of which appear only once. The sequenced sample was PBMCs. The receptors were sampled from a woman aged 40-49 years in good health. Some clones in this sample may be carry-over from other donors' samples.

The chain links TRBV28 to TRBJ2-7, with 8 bases aligning to TRBD1. The V and J ends lost 10 bases and 3 bases, in that order; junction bases with no gene match: 8. CDR1 MDHEN and CDR2 SYDVKM come from the germline V gene. The CDR3 runs 13 residues. CDR3 sequence: CATVLGQGYEQYF. CDR3 bases: TGTGCCACCGTCCTAGGACAGGGCTACGAGCAGTACTTC.

This sequence joins TRBV27 and TRBJ1-1; TRBD1 matches 10 bases. The CDR3 loop spans 15 amino acids. V dropped 4 bases and J dropped 5; count of bases not matched to a gene: 7. CDR1 is MNHEY and CDR2 is SMNVEV in the germline V gene (reference sequence). The DNA of the CDR3 is TGTGCCAGCAGTTCTCGACAGGGGGCTACAACTGAAGCTTTCTTT. Encoded protein: CASSSRQGATTEAFF.

Ten or more counts support this clone. The V gene is TRBV5-1, the J gene TRBJ2-5; TRBD1 is a possible D gene (6 bases). V gave up 5 bases and J gave up 2 bases, with 16 bases separating them. Germline loops: CDR1 SGHRS, CDR2 YFSETQ. The CDR3 covers 15 residues. CDR3 in DNA: TGCGCCAGCAGACCAGCGCCGGGACAACAAGAGACCCAGTACTTC. Encoded protein: CASRPAPGQQETQYF.

The chain uses TRBV2 and TRBJ2-1, with D perhaps given as TRBD1 or TRBD2 (5 bases each). With 7 bases removed from V and 10 bases from J, the gap between germline ends came to 20 bases. Germline V gene data show CDR1 as SNHLY and CDR2 as FYNNEI. This CDR3 is built from 14 residues. The CDR3 here is CASIQYRDVDEQFF. For the CDR3, the DNA is TGTGCCAGCATCCAGTACCGGGACGTAGACGAGCAGTTCTTC.

This clone was counted only a few times. The genes are TRBV4-1 and TRBJ2-5; 8 nucleotides align to TRBD1. This CDR3 contains 16 residues. Germline CDR1 is MGHRA and CDR2 is YSYEKL. The V segment lost 4 bases and the J segment 4 bases; nucleotides outside the gene matches: 11. CDR3 DNA: TGCGCCAGCAGCCTGACCGACAGGGGATTTGGAGAGACCCAGTACTTC. Its translation: CASSLTDRGFGETQYF.

The chain is built from TRBV7-9 and TRBJ2-1; D gene unclear. Germline lookup yields CDR1 SEHNR and CDR2 FQNEAQ (reference sequence). Trimming took off 3 bases at V and 12 bases at J, with 12 bases between the two ends. CDR3 length: 12 residues. Here the CDR3 reads CASSFFLDGQFF. DNA for the CDR3: TGTGCCAGCAGCTTTTTCCTGGACGGGCAGTTCTTC.

This clone was found a few times. The genes are TRBV2 and TRBJ1-1; D unclear. The CDR3 sequence is 11 residues long. The germline CDR1 and CDR2 sequences are SNHLY and FYNNEI. Trimming pared 4 bases from V and 11 bases from J, leaving 11 bases between. CDR3 sequence: CASSAGSVAFF. For the CDR3, the DNA is TGTGCCAGCAGTGCTGGATCGGTGGCTTTCTTT.

This clone was seen only once. Other DNA variants within this sample encode the same CDR3. The chain recombines TRBV28 with TRBJ2-7; a possible D gene is TRBD1 (5 bases). The CDR3 spans 12 residues. Trimming left V 2 bases short and J 4 bases short, with 6 bases between. Germline V gene lookup returns CDR1 MDHEN and CDR2 SYDVKM. The CDR3 nucleotides are TGTGCCAGCAGTTTAGCAGGGTACGAGCAGTACTTC. Its translation: CASSLAGYEQYF.

This clone occurred once. The gene calls are TRBV19 and TRBJ2-1; TRBD2 agrees at 7 bases. The CDR3 is 16 amino acids. V gave up 1 base and J gave up 3 bases; unmatched junction bases: 6. Germline CDR1 reads LNHDA; CDR2 reads SQIVND (reference sequence). The CDR3 loop is CASSIGRERLYNEQFF. For the CDR3, the DNA is TGTGCCAGTAGTATAGGGCGGGAGAGACTCTACAATGAGCAGTTCTTC.

The chain joins TRBV5-1 to TRBJ2-3; D is uncertain. Trimming removed 0 bases at V and 2 bases at J, with 7 bases between. Germline CDR1 and CDR2: SGHRS and YFSETQ. The CDR3 has 14 amino acids. For the CDR3, the DNA is TGCGCCAGCAGCTTGGCCAGAGACACAGATACGCAGTATTTT. It yields the protein CASSLARDTDTQYF.

The chain's CDR3 is CASRELNYGYTF. DNA for the CDR3: TGCGCCAGCAGAGAGTTGAACTATGGCTACACCTTC. The chain joins TRBV5-1 to TRBJ1-2, with D hard to call. The V end was cut by 5 bases, the J end by 2 bases, with 7 bases between. CDR3 length: 12 residues. Germline V gene sequence: CDR1 SGHRS, CDR2 YFSETQ.

This chain connects TRBV27 to TRBJ1-5; possible D gene TRBD1, 6 bases. V was pared by 4 bases and J by 4 bases, with 11 bases between. The CDR3 has 14 residues. The germline gives CDR1 MNHEY, CDR2 SMNVEV (reference sequence). The CDR3 region is CASSSNQGNQPQHF. The DNA for the CDR3 is TGTGCCAGCAGTTCCAATCAGGGGAATCAGCCCCAGCATTTT.

The chain employs TRBV18 and TRBJ2-4; 7 bases line up with TRBD1. V shed 3 bases and J 7 bases; nucleotides not matched to a gene: 6. Germline CDR1 KGHSH, CDR2 LQKENI. This CDR3 is built from 14 residues. This CDR3 is CASSPGTAQNIQYF. CDR3 DNA sequence: TGTGCCAGCTCACCCGGGACAGCTCAGAACATTCAGTACTTC.

Notes on this clone: The sample has other DNA sequences that encode this CDR3 too. The CDR3 spells CASSFAPSYEQYF. The CDR3 DNA reads TGTGCCAGCAGTTTTGCCCCCTCCTACGAGCAGTACTTC. This chain connects TRBV28 to TRBJ2-7; no reliable D call. Germline-derived CDR1 and CDR2 are MDHEN and SYDVKM. The ends were cut back, 3 bases at V and 0 bases at J, with 6 bases in the middle. This CDR3 spans 13 amino acids.

V gene TRBV4-2 combines with J gene TRBJ2-5, with D possibly TRBD1 on 6 matching bases. The germline V gene encodes CDR1 LGHNA and CDR2 YNFKEQ. This CDR3 contains 15 residues. V lost 5 bases and J 0 bases, leaving 13 bases between the germline ends. The CDR3 sequence is CASSSTRGYQETQYF. Written as DNA, the CDR3 is TGTGCCAGCAGCTCAACTAGGGGGTACCAAGAGACCCAGTACTTC.

Concerning this clone: A far larger clone differs by one base, so this is likely a read error. The rearrangement joins TRBV29-1 to TRBJ1-1; 7 bases are shared with TRBD1. The CDR3 extends over 16 amino acids. J lost 1 base, V lost 4 bases, and 12 bases had no gene match. CDR1 and CDR2 (germline): SQVTM, ANQGSEA. Here the CDR3 reads CSVAPLSRQGNTEAFF. DNA for the CDR3: TGCAGCGTTGCCCCTCTTTCACGACAGGGGAACACTGAAGCTTTCTTT.

The chain employs TRBV7-3 and TRBJ2-7; the D call may be TRBD1 or TRBD2 (5 bases each). The germline CDR1 and CDR2 sequences are SGHTA and FQGTGA. Trimming left V 5 bases short and J 3 bases short, with 11 bases between. This CDR3 is 13 amino acids long. The CDR3 sequence is CASSQGRNYEQYF. CDR3 nucleotides: TGTGCCAGCAGCCAGGGACGGAACTACGAGCAGTACTTC.

This clone was recorded once. J is TRBJ2-3 and V is TRBV28, with TRBD2 matching over 11 bases. Germline trimming cut 2 bases from V and 4 bases from J; bases unmatched to any gene: 11. The CDR3 extends over 18 amino acids. CDR1 and CDR2 from the germline V gene are MDHEN and SYDVKM. The CDR3: CASSLSGLASGRSDTQYF. In nucleotides, the CDR3 is TGTGCCAGCAGTTTAAGTGGGTTGGCTAGCGGGAGGTCAGATACGCAGTATTTT.

This chain links TRBV10-1 with TRBJ2-2, with 10 bases that match TRBD2. The CDR3 loop spans 15 amino acids. Germline V gene lookup returns CDR1 WNHNN and CDR2 SYGVQD (reference sequence). J lost 8 bases, V lost 4 bases, and 7 bases had no gene match. The CDR3 reads CASSVASGSKGELFF. The DNA of the CDR3 is TGCGCCAGCAGTGTGGCTAGCGGGAGTAAGGGGGAGCTGTTTTTT.

The chain carries TRBV6-5 and TRBJ2-1; D possibly corresponds to TRBD2 (6 bases). The germline CDR1 and CDR2 sequences are MNHEY and SVGAGI. CDR3 size: 14 residues. V lost 7 bases to trimming and J lost 3 bases, with 13 bases between them. Written as DNA, the CDR3 is TGTGCCAGCACCAGTTGGACTAACTACAATGAGCAGTTCTTC. Protein product: CASTSWTNYNEQFF.

Concerning this clone: Other DNA sequences of this sample code for an identical CDR3. The genes are TRBV7-9 and TRBJ2-1, with TRBD2 identical over 9 bases. J lost 1 base, V lost 8 bases, and 9 bases had no gene match. The CDR3 sequence is 16 residues long. CDR1 is SEHNR, CDR2 FQNEAQ, per germline (reference sequence). The CDR3 sequence is CASSLSLAGSYNEQFF. The CDR3 coding sequence is TGTGCCAGCTCACTGAGCCTAGCGGGGTCCTACAATGAGCAGTTCTTC.

The chain is built from TRBV5-1 and TRBJ1-2, with 7 bases identical to TRBD1. Trimming took 2 bases from V and 4 from J; bases not matched to a gene: 8. The CDR3 has 15 amino acids. Germline V gene data show CDR1 as SGHRS and CDR2 as YFSETQ. CDR3 nucleotide sequence: TGCGCCAGCAGCTTTGAGGGGGCGGAATTCTATGGCTACACCTTC. It specifies CASSFEGAEFYGYTF.